A single sample is the source of the 22 T cell receptor beta chains below, sequenced in a study of cytomegalovirus exposure and HLA in healthy donors. The PCR used 60 Vbeta and 13 Jbeta primers. TCRdb's table, derived via immunoSEQ multiplex PCR, lists solely in-frame clones and lacks some. The data contain fewer than 45,000 clones, over 90% of them seen just once; the ten biggest clones take up less than 3.5%. The sequencing input was PBMCs. The receptors derive from a woman under 30 in good health and CMV-seronegative.

The J gene is TRBJ2-1, the V gene TRBV28; 10 bases match TRBD2. This CDR3 has 13 residues. V dropped 11 bases and J dropped 6; count of bases not matched to a gene: 7. Germline V gene sequence: CDR1 MDHEN, CDR2 SYDVKM. The CDR3 DNA sequence: TGTGCCGTGGGGACTAGCGAGTTCAATGAGCAGTTCTTC. Protein: CAVGTSEFNEQFF. Drawing the rest from reference TRBV28 and TRBJ2-1, the complete variable domain is DVKVTQSSRYLVKRTGEKVFLECVQDMDHENMFWYRQDPGLGLRLIYFSYDVKMKEKGDIPEGYSVSREKKERFSLILESASTNQTSMYLCAVGTSEFNEQFFGPGTRLTVL.

This clone was seen only a few times. The chain has TRBV5-6 and TRBJ2-7; TRBD1 is a possible D gene (6 bases). The CDR3 contains 14 residues. Per germline, CDR1 SGHDT and CDR2 YYEEEE. V gave up 3 bases and J gave up 2 bases, with 12 bases separating them. Written as DNA, the CDR3 is TGTGCCAGCAGCTCCGGACAGACCACCTACGAGCAGTACTTC. This gives the protein CASSSGQTTYEQYF.

The sample holds one count of this clone. This sequence joins TRBV7-2 and TRBJ2-3; TRBD2 aligns across 8 bases. The CDR3 covers 15 residues. J lost 8 bases, V lost 2 bases, and 9 bases had no gene match. Germline CDR1 is SGHTA and CDR2 is FQGNSA. CDR3 loop: CASSLMGLVGGTQYF. DNA of the CDR3: TGTGCCAGCAGCTTAATGGGACTAGTTGGCGGTACGCAGTATTTT.

This clone was seen only once. DNA of the CDR3: TGCGCCAGCAGCGAGAAACGGGATGAAAAACTGTTTTTT. Protein product: CASSEKRDEKLFF. The J gene is TRBJ1-4, the V gene TRBV4-3; unclear D gene. The CDR3 totals 13 residues. The V and J ends lost 5 bases and 6 bases respectively, with 10 bases between them. Germline CDR1 is LGHNA and CDR2 is YSLEER.

The chain couples TRBV10-3 to TRBJ2-7; D remains unclear. The CDR3 contains 14 residues. Per the germline V gene, CDR1 is ENHRY and CDR2 is SYGVKD. V lost 3 bases to trimming and J lost 1 base, with 10 bases between them. CDR3 DNA sequence: TGTGCCATCAGTGATCTCGGAGAATCCTACGAGCAGTACTTC. It translates to CAISDLGESYEQYF.

The rearrangement joins TRBV18 to TRBJ2-7; TRBD1 aligns across 7 bases. The CDR3 extends over 13 amino acids. Unmatched junction bases numbered 9, after V lost 6 bases and J lost 7 bases. Looked up from germline, CDR1 is KGHSH and CDR2 is LQKENI. DNA of the CDR3: TGTGCCAGCTCCTATACAGGGGATCGAGAGCAGTACTTC. Residues: CASSYTGDREQYF. The full variable domain, in which reference TRBV18 and TRBJ2-7 provide the parts outside the CDR3, is NAGVMQNPRHLVRRRGQEARLRCSPMKGHSHVYWYRQLPEEGLKFMVYLQKENIIDESGMPKERFSAEFPKEGPSILRIQQVVRGDSAAYFCASSYTGDREQYFGPGTRLTVT.

The chain has TRBV7-8 and TRBJ2-5, with 13 positions matching TRBD2. The CDR3 has 17 residues. The V segment lost 5 bases and the J segment 1 base; nucleotides outside the gene matches: 7. Germline V gene lookup returns CDR1 SGHVS and CDR2 FQNEAQ. CDR3 nucleotides: TGTGCCAGCAGCATACTAGCGGGAGGGCGGCGCCAAGAGACCCAGTACTTC. It encodes CASSILAGGRRQETQYF.

CDR3 nucleotide sequence: TGCAGCGTTGAAAAGGGAGCGGGTGGCACCGGGGAGCTGTTTTTT. It encodes CSVEKGAGGTGELFF. This chain uses TRBV29-1 with TRBJ2-2; a possible D gene is TRBD2 (6 bases). CDR1 is SQVTM and CDR2 is ANQGSEA in the germline V gene. The CDR3 runs to 15 residues. The V end was cut by 2 bases, the J end by 4 bases, with 14 bases between.

This chain uses TRBV7-9 with TRBJ1-1; D is possibly TRBD1 (6 bases). From germline, CDR1 is SEHNR and CDR2 FQNEAQ (reference sequence). The CDR3 is 15 amino acids. Trimming removed 5 bases at V and 1 base at J, with 14 bases between. CDR3 protein: CASSPQGGPNTEAFF. DNA of the CDR3: TGTGCCAGCAGCCCACAGGGTGGGCCGAACACTGAAGCTTTCTTT. The variable domain in full, with the rest retrieved from reference TRBV7-9 and TRBJ1-1, is DTGVSQNPRHKITKRGQNVTFRCDPISEHNRLYWYRQTLGQGPEFLTYFQNEAQLEKSRLLSDRFSAERPKGSFSTLEIQRTEQGDSAMYLCASSPQGGPNTEAFFGQGTRLTVV.

The chain joins TRBV9 to TRBJ2-3; TRBD2 aligns across 7 bases. The CDR3 loop spans 16 amino acids. Germline V CDR1 and CDR2: SGDLS, YYNGEE. Losses at the gene ends were 3 bases for V and 4 bases for J; bases not matched to a gene: 11. CDR3 in amino acids: CASSAYEGGDADTQYF. CDR3 sequence (DNA): TGTGCCAGCAGCGCTTACGAGGGAGGGGACGCAGATACGCAGTATTTT.

The chain links TRBV28 to TRBJ1-1; D is uncertain. Trimming removed 2 bases from V and 3 bases from J, with 13 bases in between. The CDR3 has 15 amino acids. The germline V gene has CDR1 MDHEN and CDR2 SYDVKM. The CDR3, as DNA: TGTGCCAGCAGTTTACCTCTCGGGGTCTACACTGAAGCTTTCTTT. Translating gives CASSLPLGVYTEAFF.

CDR3 in DNA: TGTGCCAGCAGTCCCTCGAGCTACGGAGACAGGGCTTTTGGAGTTGAGACCCAGTACTTC. Amino acid sequence: CASSPSSYGDRAFGVETQYF. The V gene is TRBV28, the J gene TRBJ2-5, with TRBD1 identical over 7 bases. Germline CDR1 reads MDHEN; CDR2 reads SYDVKM. The V segment lost 5 bases and the J segment 5 bases; nucleotides outside the gene matches: 26. The CDR3 contains 20 residues.

The chain combines TRBV7-9 with TRBJ2-1; no definite D call. V was cut by 2 bases and J by 8 bases, with 13 bases left in between. CDR1 SEHNR and CDR2 FQNEAQ come from the germline V gene (reference sequence). The CDR3 covers 14 residues. The CDR3 region is CASSLSRLDDEQFF. CDR3 DNA sequence: TGTGCCAGCAGCTTAAGTAGACTCGATGATGAGCAGTTCTTC.

This chain connects TRBV2 to TRBJ2-3; TRBD2 might be the D (6 bases). CDR1 and CDR2 (germline): SNHLY, FYNNEI. V lost 0 bases and J 8 bases, leaving 9 bases between the germline ends. The CDR3 is made up of 13 amino acids. Here the CDR3 DNA reads TGTGCCAGCAGTGAAGCGAGTAGCGGTACGCAGTATTTT. This codes for CASSEASSGTQYF.

CDR3 sequence: CASSLAGGRTDTQYF. In nucleotides, the CDR3 is TGTGCCAGCAGCCTAGCGGGAGGTAGAACAGATACGCAGTATTTT. This rearrangement joins TRBV5-5 to TRBJ2-3, with 11 bases identical to TRBD2. Germline V gene lookup returns CDR1 SGHKS and CDR2 YYEKEE (reference sequence). V trimming: 4 bases; J trimming: 3 bases; junction bases outside the gene matches: 4. The CDR3 covers 15 residues. The full variable domain, rest sourced from reference TRBV5-5 and TRBJ2-3, is DAGVTQSPTHLIKTRGQQVTLRCSPISGHKSVSWYQQVLGQGPQFIFQYYEKEERGRGNFPDRFSARQFPNYSSELNVNALLLGDSALYLCASSLAGGRTDTQYFGPGTRLTVL.

The chain joins TRBV9 to TRBJ2-7, with TRBD1 as a possible D gene (5 bases). Per the germline V gene, CDR1 is SGDLS and CDR2 is YYNGEE. V was pared by 3 bases and J by 5 bases, with 21 bases between. The CDR3 loop spans 16 amino acids. This CDR3 is CASSALDGRGGDEQYF. CDR3 DNA sequence: TGTGCCAGCAGCGCTTTAGATGGAAGGGGCGGCGACGAGCAGTACTTC. Using reference TRBV9 and TRBJ2-7 for the parts outside the CDR3, the full variable domain is DSGVTQTPKHLITATGQRVTLRCSPRSGDLSVYWYQQSLDQGLQFLIQYYNGEERAKGNILERFSAQQFPDLHSELNLSSLELGDSALYFCASSALDGRGGDEQYFGPGTRLTVT.

This clone was counted a single time. V and J are TRBV29-1 and TRBJ2-7; D is uncertain. In germline, CDR1 is SQVTM, CDR2 ANQGSEA. Trimming pared 4 bases from V and 5 bases from J, leaving 12 bases between. The CDR3 runs 12 residues. CDR3 amino acids: CSVAAGEHEQYF. CDR3 sequence (DNA): TGCAGCGTTGCTGCCGGTGAGCACGAGCAGTACTTC.

As regards this clone: One end of the junction varies from germline; a read error may be responsible. V and J are TRBV7-9 and TRBJ1-4; D ambiguous. The CDR3 totals 12 residues. Germline lookup yields CDR1 SEHNR and CDR2 FQNEAQ (reference sequence). The chain's CDR3 is CSSSFRNEKLFF. DNA for the CDR3: TGTTCCAGCAGCTTCCGTAATGAAAAACTGTTTTTT. The full variable domain, with the rest looked up from reference TRBV7-9 and TRBJ1-4, is DTGVSQNPRHKITKRGQNVTFRCDPISEHNRLYWYRQTLGQGPEFLTYFQNEAQLEKSRLLSDRFSAERPKGSFSTLEIQRTEQGDSAMYLCSSSFRNEKLFFGSGTQLSVL.

The gene calls are TRBV4-1 and TRBJ2-4, with no clear D. The germline V and J ends were trimmed by 0 bases and 4 bases, with 13 bases remaining between them. The CDR3 runs 16 residues. Per germline, CDR1 MGHRA and CDR2 YSYEKL. CDR3 in amino acids: CASSQEIWNRKNIQYF. DNA of the CDR3: TGCGCCAGCAGCCAAGAGATTTGGAACAGAAAAAACATTCAGTACTTC.

The J gene is TRBJ2-5, the V gene TRBV7-3, with D maybe TRBD2 (9 bases). The CDR3 has 13 amino acids. V was shortened by 5 bases and J by 10 bases, with 17 bases between the two germline ends. Germline values: CDR1 SGHTA, CDR2 FQGTGA. The DNA for the CDR3 is TGTGCCAGCAGCCCAGGGGGCGGGGGGGACCAGTACTTC. It is translated as CASSPGGGGDQYF.

This chain uses TRBV4-1 with TRBJ2-2; D uncertain. V shed 4 bases and J shed 0 bases, with 9 bases lying between them. Germline-derived CDR1 and CDR2 are MGHRA and YSYEKL. The CDR3 extends over 15 amino acids. The CDR3 loop reads CASSPTRANTGELFF. CDR3 bases: TGCGCCAGCAGCCCTACGCGCGCGAACACCGGGGAGCTGTTTTTT.

The V call is TRBV9, the J call TRBJ2-7; TRBD1 agrees at 8 bases. The CDR3 is 15 amino acids. Germline-derived CDR1 and CDR2 are SGDLS and YYNGEE. The ends lost 0 bases at V and 4 bases at J; junction bases unmatched: 6. The CDR3 here is CASSVGWTGRYEQYF. The DNA for the CDR3 is TGTGCCAGCAGCGTAGGTTGGACAGGGCGGTACGAGCAGTACTTC.